The present T cell receptor beta chain was sequenced within a study of blood T cell repertoires in COVID-19 (dated by TCRdb to 2020 to 2022). Broadly, across the study: Samples from collaborators originated in the United States, Italy and Spain and spanned both the acute and convalescent phases of COVID-19. The prospective study material was composed of cDNA or gDNA derived from T cells, B-cell-depleted T cells, or PBMCs. Deeply sampled blood TCRbeta repertoires from subjects exposed to, actively infected with, or recovered from COVID-19 were included in the dataset. A freely available public database, intended as a resource for researchers studying the immune response to SARS-CoV-2, is where the repertoires were released. The samples were drawn from two sources: the first 160 participants of the ongoing ImmuneRACE study, and 1,254 subjects contributed by 6 global collaborators. Sample metadata almost always included a de-identified subject ID, COVID-19 status, age in years and sex. Where available, HLA class I and class II types were obtained from metadata supplied by the sample provider rather than from assay-based typing.

As regards this clone: It lacks a known antigen. Per-nucleotide qualities are absent, and no much larger clonotype sits a single base away.

The immunoSEQ Assay, a bias-controlled multiplex PCR, was used to amplify TCRbeta CDR3 regions from genomic DNA. The paper's data handling went like this. Within the assay, amplification of reference gene primers was used to estimate how many nucleated cells each sample contained. Sequence reads were collapsed and filtered to measure the absolute abundance of every unique TCRbeta CDR3 rearrangement. For each sample, productive Simpson clonality was calculated as the square root of Simpson's diversity index across productive rearrangements. Entries here come from immuneACCESS through TCRdb and include only in-frame sequences with V and J called. Some clones fail to appear in such tables; in the studies checked, an unresolved V gene covers under half of the shortfall, and the cause of the remainder is unknown. From that table come the V and J calls and clone size; the DNA was used to work out D and trimming. Counted in this sample were over 200,000 clones; around 86% of them appeared once. The biggest ten clones account for around 6.5% of the sample.

Taken from cysteine to phenylalanine, the CDR3 has 12 residues. Only CDR3 DNA is held: 36 bases, read in frame from base 1. CDR1 and CDR2, looked up from the germline V gene (reference sequence), are GTSNPN and SVGIG. V loses 0 bases of germline sequence and J loses 7 bases, and the interval between the two ends is 8 bases. Another Seattle source contributed samples from volunteer blood donors who had recovered from COVID-19. Collaborating institutions collected whole blood in K2EDTA tubes following their own protocols. For TCRbeta analysis, collaborators shipped samples as frozen whole blood, isolated PBMCs, or DNA extracted from either of those sample types. Study-wide conclusions, independent of this receptor: Clinical and demographic metadata were provided uncurated, with the amount varying by source and participant.

Sequencing was performed on peripheral blood. The sequence was obtained from a man between 60 and 75 years old who had recovered from COVID-19. In this chain, TRBV30 is recombined with TRBJ2-3; no D gene call is confident. Here the CDR3 is given as CAWSVTANTQYF. The DNA is as follows: TGTGCCTGGAGTGTGACTGCTAATACGCAGTATTTT.